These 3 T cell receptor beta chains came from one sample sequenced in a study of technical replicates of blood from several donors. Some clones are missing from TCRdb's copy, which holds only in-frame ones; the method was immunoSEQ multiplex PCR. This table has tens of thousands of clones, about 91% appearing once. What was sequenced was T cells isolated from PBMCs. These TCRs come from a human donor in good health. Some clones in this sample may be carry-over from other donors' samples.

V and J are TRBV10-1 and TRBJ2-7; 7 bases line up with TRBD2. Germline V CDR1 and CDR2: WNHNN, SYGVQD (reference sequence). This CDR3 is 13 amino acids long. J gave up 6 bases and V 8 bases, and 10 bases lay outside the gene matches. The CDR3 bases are TGCGCCAGCTCGGTGGGCGGGAGTCGCGAGCAGTACTTC. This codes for CASSVGGSREQYF.

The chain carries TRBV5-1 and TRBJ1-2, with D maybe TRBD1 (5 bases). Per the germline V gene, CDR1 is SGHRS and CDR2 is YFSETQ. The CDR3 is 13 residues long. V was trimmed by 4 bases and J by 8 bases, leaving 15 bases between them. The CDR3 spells CASSQPGGLGYTF. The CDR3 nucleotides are TGCGCCAGCAGCCAGCCGGGGGGTCTAGGCTACACCTTC.

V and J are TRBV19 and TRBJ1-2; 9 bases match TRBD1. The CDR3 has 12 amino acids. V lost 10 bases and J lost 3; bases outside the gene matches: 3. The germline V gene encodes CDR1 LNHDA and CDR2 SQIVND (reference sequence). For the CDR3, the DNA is TGTGCCACCAGGGACAGGGACTATGGCTACACCTTC. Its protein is CATRDRDYGYTF.